The 10 T cell receptor beta chains in this list originate from one sample, sequenced in a study of blood T cell repertoires in COVID-19 (dated by TCRdb to about 2020). To prepare the library, the immunoSEQ multiplex PCR assay was applied. The immuneACCESS repertoire file appears here via TCRdb, limited to in-frame rearrangements. These files lack a portion of the clones; in checked studies, under half of the deficit traces to unresolved V genes, and the cause of the others is not known. Here the sample has 240,000 or so clones; approximately 82% occur a single time. The ten top clones hold about 3.2% of the sample. The sample was peripheral blood. The receptors were gathered from a woman aged 18 to 35 with acute or convalescent COVID-19.

The chain has TRBV3-1 (or the pseudogene TRBV3-2) and TRBJ1-4, with 7 bases aligning to TRBD1. The CDR3 runs 15 residues. Germline CDR1 is LGHDT and CDR2 is YNNKEL (reference sequence). V shed 4 bases, J shed 2 bases, and the junction held 4 bases outside the gene matches. The CDR3 DNA reads TGTGCCAGCAGCCCTGAAGGGGGCACTAATGAAAAACTGTTTTTT. Its translation is CASSPEGGTNEKLFF.

J is TRBJ2-3 and V is TRBV29-1, with TRBD1 matching 8 bases. The trim removed 3 bases at V and 11 bases at J, leaving 4 bases unmatched. The CDR3 spans 11 residues. Germline CDR1 SQVTM, CDR2 ANQGSEA. This CDR3 is CSVDIGTGQYF. The CDR3 coding sequence is TGCAGCGTTGATATCGGGACAGGGCAGTATTTT.

The V and J genes are TRBV7-3 and TRBJ1-1, with D unclear. The CDR3 covers 13 residues. V was cut by 5 bases and J by 4 bases, with 11 bases left in between. Germline CDR1 SGHTA, CDR2 FQGTGA. The CDR3 nucleotides are TGTGCCAGCAGCCCCGTGGGGAGCACTGAAGCTTTCTTT. Protein product: CASSPVGSTEAFF.

This clone was counted a few times. The J gene is TRBJ2-6, the V gene TRBV19, with D hard to call. The length of the CDR3 is 16 residues. Trimming pared 2 bases from V and 4 bases from J, leaving 12 bases between. Germline V lookup: CDR1 LNHDA, CDR2 SQIVND (reference sequence). In DNA, the CDR3 is TGTGCCAGTAGTATATGGGCCCCCCGCGGGGCCAACGTCCTGACTTTC. Its protein product is CASSIWAPRGANVLTF.

This clone was seen only a few times. The V and J genes are TRBV5-1 and TRBJ2-6; 8 nucleotides agree with TRBD1. The CDR3 covers 16 residues. The J segment lost 0 bases and the V segment lost 4 bases, leaving 3 bases of the junction unmatched. In germline, CDR1 is SGHRS, CDR2 YFSETQ. The CDR3 protein is CASSGTGFSGANVLTF. Written as DNA, the CDR3 is TGCGCCAGCAGCGGGACAGGTTTCTCTGGGGCCAACGTCCTGACTTTC.

This chain uses TRBV30 with TRBJ1-6, with D perhaps TRBD1 (5 bases). The ends were cut back, 0 bases at V and 7 bases at J, with 10 bases in the middle. The germline V gene encodes CDR1 GTSNPN and CDR2 SVGIG (reference sequence). The CDR3 sequence is 14 residues long. The CDR3 loop is CAWSVPGGNSPLHF. Here the CDR3 DNA reads TGTGCCTGGAGTGTACCCGGGGGGAATTCACCCCTCCACTTT.

Here the CDR3 reads CATSRGGVYGYTF. The CDR3 DNA follows: TGTGCCACCAGCAGAGGCGGGGTCTATGGCTACACCTTC. The V gene is TRBV15, the J gene TRBJ1-2; D is unclear. V lost 1 base to trimming and J lost 4 bases, with 7 bases between them. The CDR3 covers 13 residues. Germline assignment: CDR1 LNHNV and CDR2 YYDKDF (reference sequence).

This clone was detected only a few times. The chain recombines TRBV7-2 with TRBJ1-2; 7 bases map to TRBD1. The CDR3 is 16 amino acids. Germline lookup yields CDR1 SGHTA and CDR2 FQGNSA. V dropped 5 bases and J dropped 7; count of bases not matched to a gene: 16. The CDR3 bases are TGTGCCAGCAGCCCCCAGACAGGGTTTCGTGGGGGTGGCTACACCTTC. Protein: CASSPQTGFRGGGYTF. Full variable domain (outside the CDR3, taken from reference TRBV7-2 and TRBJ1-2): GAGVSQSPSNKVTEKGKDVELRCDPISGHTALYWYRQSLGQGLEFLIYFQGNSAPDKSGLPSDRFSAERTGGSVSTLTIQRTQQEDSAVYLCASSPQTGFRGGGYTFGSGTRLTVV.

This clone was seen a single time. The rearrangement uses TRBV7-2 and TRBJ2-1; 11 nucleotides line up with TRBD2. There are 17 residues in the CDR3. The V and J ends lost 3 bases and 5 bases, in that order; junction bases with no gene match: 9. The germline CDR1 and CDR2 sequences are SGHTA and FQGNSA. The CDR3 DNA follows: TGTGCCAGCAGCTTCCGATTAGCGGGAGGGCGTAACAATGAGCAGTTCTTC. It yields the protein CASSFRLAGGRNNEQFF.

The chain combines TRBV7-3 with TRBJ2-1; the D gene is possibly TRBD2 (6 bases). Germline V lookup: CDR1 SGHTA, CDR2 FQGTGA. V was cut by 6 bases and J by 0 bases, with 15 bases left in between. The CDR3 has 16 amino acids. The DNA of the CDR3 is TGTGCCAGCAGTCGGGTCGGCGGGATCTCCTACAATGAGCAGTTCTTC. Translated, it gives CASSRVGGISYNEQFF.